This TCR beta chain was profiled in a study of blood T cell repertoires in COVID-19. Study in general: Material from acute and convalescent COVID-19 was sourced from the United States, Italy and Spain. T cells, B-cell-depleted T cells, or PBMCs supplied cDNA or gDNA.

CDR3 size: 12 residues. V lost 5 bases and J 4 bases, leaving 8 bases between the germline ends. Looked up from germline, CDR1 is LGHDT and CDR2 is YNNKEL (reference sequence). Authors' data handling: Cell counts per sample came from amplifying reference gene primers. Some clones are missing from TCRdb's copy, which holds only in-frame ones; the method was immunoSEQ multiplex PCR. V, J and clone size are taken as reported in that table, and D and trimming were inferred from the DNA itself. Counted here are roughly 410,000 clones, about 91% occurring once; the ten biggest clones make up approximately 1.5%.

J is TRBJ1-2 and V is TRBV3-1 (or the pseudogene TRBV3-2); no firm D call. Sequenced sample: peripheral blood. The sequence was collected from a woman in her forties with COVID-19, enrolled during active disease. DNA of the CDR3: TGTGCCAGCAGCGACTTCGGCTATGGCTACACCTTC. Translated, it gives CASSDFGYGYTF.